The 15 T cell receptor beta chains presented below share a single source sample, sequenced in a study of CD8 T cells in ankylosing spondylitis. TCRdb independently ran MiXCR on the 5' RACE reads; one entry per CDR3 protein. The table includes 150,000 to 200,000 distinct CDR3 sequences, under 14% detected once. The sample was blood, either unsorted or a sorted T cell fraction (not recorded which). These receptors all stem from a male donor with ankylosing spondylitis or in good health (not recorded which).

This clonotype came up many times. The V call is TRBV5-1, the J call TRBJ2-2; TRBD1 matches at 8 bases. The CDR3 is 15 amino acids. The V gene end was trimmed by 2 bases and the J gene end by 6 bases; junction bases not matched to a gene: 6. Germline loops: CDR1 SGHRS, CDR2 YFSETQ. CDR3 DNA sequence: TGCGCCAGCAGCTTCGACAGGGGTCCACCCGGGGAGCTGTTTTTT. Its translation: CASSFDRGPPGELFF.

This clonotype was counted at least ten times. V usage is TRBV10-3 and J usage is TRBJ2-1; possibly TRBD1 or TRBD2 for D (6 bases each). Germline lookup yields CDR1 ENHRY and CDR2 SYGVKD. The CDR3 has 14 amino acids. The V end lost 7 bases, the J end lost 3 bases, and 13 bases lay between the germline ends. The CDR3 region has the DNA TGTGCCATCAACCCCGGGGGCCTCTACAATGAGCAGTTCTTC. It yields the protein CAINPGGLYNEQFF.

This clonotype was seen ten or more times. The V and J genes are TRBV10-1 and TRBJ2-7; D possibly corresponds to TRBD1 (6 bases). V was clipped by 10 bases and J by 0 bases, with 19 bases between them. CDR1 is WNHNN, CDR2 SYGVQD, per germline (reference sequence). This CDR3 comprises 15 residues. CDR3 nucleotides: TGCGCCACTTTCCCCCCGGGACAATTCTCCTACGAGCAGTACTTC. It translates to CATFPPGQFSYEQYF.

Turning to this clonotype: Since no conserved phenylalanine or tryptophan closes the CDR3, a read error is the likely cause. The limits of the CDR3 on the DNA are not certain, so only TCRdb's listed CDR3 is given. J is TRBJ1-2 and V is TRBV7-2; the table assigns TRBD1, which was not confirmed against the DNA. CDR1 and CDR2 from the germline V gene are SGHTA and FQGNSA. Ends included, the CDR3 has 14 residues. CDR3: CASSLRVGTGSHFP.

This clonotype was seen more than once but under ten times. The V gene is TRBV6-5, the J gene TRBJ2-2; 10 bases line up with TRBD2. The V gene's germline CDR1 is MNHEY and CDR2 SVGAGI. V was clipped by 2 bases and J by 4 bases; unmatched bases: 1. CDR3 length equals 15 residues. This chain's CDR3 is CASSYTSGITGELFF. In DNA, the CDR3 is TGTGCCAGCAGTTACACTAGCGGGATCACCGGGGAGCTGTTTTTT.

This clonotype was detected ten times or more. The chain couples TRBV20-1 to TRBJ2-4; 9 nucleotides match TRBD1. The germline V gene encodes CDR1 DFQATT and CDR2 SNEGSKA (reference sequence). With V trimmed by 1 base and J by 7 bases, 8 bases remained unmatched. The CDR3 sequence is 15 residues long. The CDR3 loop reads CSARGATGGQNIQYF. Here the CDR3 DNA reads TGCAGTGCTAGAGGGGCTACAGGGGGCCAGAACATTCAGTACTTC.

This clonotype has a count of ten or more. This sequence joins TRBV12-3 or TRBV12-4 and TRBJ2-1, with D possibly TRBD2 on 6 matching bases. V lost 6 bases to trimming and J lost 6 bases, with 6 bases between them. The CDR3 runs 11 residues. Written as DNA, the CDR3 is TGTGCCAGCAGACTAGCCAATGAGCAGTTCTTC. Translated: CASRLANEQFF.

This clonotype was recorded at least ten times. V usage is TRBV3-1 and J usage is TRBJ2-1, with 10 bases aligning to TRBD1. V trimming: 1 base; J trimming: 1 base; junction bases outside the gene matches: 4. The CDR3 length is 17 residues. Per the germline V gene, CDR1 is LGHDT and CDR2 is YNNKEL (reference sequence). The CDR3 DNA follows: TGTGCCAGCAGCCAAGGATGGGACAGGGGATCCTACAATGAGCAGTTCTTC. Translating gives CASSQGWDRGSYNEQFF.

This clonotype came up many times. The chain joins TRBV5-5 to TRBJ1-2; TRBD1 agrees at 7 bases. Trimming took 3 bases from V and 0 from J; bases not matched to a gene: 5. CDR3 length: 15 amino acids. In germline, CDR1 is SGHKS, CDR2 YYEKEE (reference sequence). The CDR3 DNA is TGTGCCAGCAGCTCCGGGACAGCCTCTAACTATGGCTACACCTTC. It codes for CASSSGTASNYGYTF.

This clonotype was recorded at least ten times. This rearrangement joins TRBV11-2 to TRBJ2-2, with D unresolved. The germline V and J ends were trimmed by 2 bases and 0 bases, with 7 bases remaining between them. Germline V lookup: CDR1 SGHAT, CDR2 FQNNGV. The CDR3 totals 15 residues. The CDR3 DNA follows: TGTGCCAGCAGCTTACTGACACCGAACACCGGGGAGCTGTTTTTT. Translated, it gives CASSLLTPNTGELFF.

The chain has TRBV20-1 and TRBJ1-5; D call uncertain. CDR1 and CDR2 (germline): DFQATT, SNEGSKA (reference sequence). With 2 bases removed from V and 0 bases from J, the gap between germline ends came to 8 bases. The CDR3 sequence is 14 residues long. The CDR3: CSARFGNSNQPQHF. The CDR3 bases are TGCAGTGCTAGATTCGGGAATAGCAATCAGCCCCAGCATTTT.

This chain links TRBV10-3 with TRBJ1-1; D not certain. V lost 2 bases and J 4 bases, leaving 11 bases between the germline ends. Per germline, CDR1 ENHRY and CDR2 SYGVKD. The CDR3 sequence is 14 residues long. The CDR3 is CAISEPGYITEAFF. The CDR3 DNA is TGTGCCATCAGTGAGCCGGGTTATATCACTGAAGCTTTCTTT.

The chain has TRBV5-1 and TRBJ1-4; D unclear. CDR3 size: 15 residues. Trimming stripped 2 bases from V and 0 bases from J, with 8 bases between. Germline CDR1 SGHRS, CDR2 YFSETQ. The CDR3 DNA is TGCGCCAGCAGCTTAGGCAGAGCAACTAATGAAAAACTGTTTTTT. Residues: CASSLGRATNEKLFF.

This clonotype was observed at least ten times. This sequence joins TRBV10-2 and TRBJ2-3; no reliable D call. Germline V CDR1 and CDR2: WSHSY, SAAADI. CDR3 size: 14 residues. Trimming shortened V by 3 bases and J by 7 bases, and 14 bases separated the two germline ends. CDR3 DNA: TGCGCCAGCAGTGACCTCGTCTGGGCGAATACGCAGTATTTT. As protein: CASSDLVWANTQYF.

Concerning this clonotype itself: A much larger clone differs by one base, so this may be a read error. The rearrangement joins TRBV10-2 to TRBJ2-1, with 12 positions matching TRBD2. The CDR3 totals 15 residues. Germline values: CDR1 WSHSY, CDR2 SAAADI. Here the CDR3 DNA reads TGCGCCAGCAGAGCGACTAGCGGGAGTTTCGGTGAGCAGTCCTTC. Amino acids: CASRATSGSFGEQSF.